One and the same sample provided the 27 T cell receptor beta chains below, sequenced in a study of control samples from healthy donors and cancer patients. Method: immunoSEQ multiplex PCR; TCRdb's copy keeps in-frame clones and lacks some. The repertoire holds 70,000 to 90,000 clones, with 85% to 95% as singletons. Sequenced: blood. All receptors come from a woman aged 18-29 years in good health.

V and J are TRBV9 and TRBJ1-2; D is unclear. Germline loops: CDR1 SGDLS, CDR2 YYNGEE. V was shortened by 5 bases and J by 8 bases, with 16 bases between the two germline ends. This CDR3 is 13 amino acids long. CDR3 DNA sequence: TGTGCCAGCAGTACCGCGGGTGCGCGGGGCTACACCTTC. As protein: CASSTAGARGYTF.

This clone came up once. CDR3 bases: TGTGCCAGCAGTACAGGGTATGGCTACACCTTC. This gives the protein CASSTGYGYTF. The chain employs TRBV28 and TRBJ1-2; a weak D match, TRBD1 (6 bases). The germline V and J ends were trimmed by 5 bases and 5 bases, with 6 bases remaining between them. The CDR3 loop spans 11 amino acids. The germline CDR1 and CDR2 sequences are MDHEN and SYDVKM.

The chain is built from TRBV18 and TRBJ2-5; D is possibly TRBD1 (5 bases). The CDR3 is 14 amino acids. Trimming shortened V by 3 bases and J by 9 bases, and 17 bases separated the two germline ends. From germline, CDR1 is KGHSH and CDR2 LQKENI. The CDR3 DNA reads TGTGCCAGCTCACCCAAAGACAGCTATGCGGCCCAGTACTTC. It translates to CASSPKDSYAAQYF.

This chain's CDR3 is CASSPSGGNTEAFF. The CDR3 nucleotides read TGTGCCAGCAGCCCCAGCGGGGGGAACACTGAAGCTTTCTTT. This chain connects TRBV7-3 to TRBJ1-1, with D possibly being TRBD1 (5 bases). The germline CDR1 and CDR2 sequences are SGHTA and FQGTGA. CDR3 size: 14 residues. V shed 5 bases and J shed 1 base, with 11 bases lying between them.

For this clone: Other nucleotide sequences in the sample specify the same CDR3. The chain links TRBV28 to TRBJ1-1; D may be TRBD1 (5 bases). The CDR3 consists of 14 residues. With 2 bases removed from V and 5 bases from J, the gap between germline ends came to 12 bases. Germline CDR1 and CDR2: MDHEN and SYDVKM. The CDR3 region is CASSLGGRGTEAFF. As DNA, the CDR3 is TGTGCCAGCAGTTTAGGGGGTCGGGGAACTGAAGCTTTCTTT. The complete variable domain, with remaining parts taken from reference TRBV28 and TRBJ1-1, reads DVKVTQSSRYLVKRTGEKVFLECVQDMDHENMFWYRQDPGLGLRLIYFSYDVKMKEKGDIPEGYSVSREKKERFSLILESASTNQTSMYLCASSLGGRGTEAFFGQGTRLTVV.

V and J are TRBV7-9 and TRBJ2-2; D remains unclear. The V end was cut by 6 bases, the J end by 4 bases, with 18 bases between. CDR1 and CDR2 (germline): SEHNR, FQNEAQ (reference sequence). The CDR3 is 16 residues long. The CDR3 region has the DNA TGTGCCAGCAGGAAATTATTGCAGTCCAGCACCGGGGAGCTGTTTTTT. It specifies CASRKLLQSSTGELFF.

The rearrangement links TRBV9 to TRBJ2-1; a weak D match, TRBD2 (6 bases). The V and J ends lost 0 bases and 0 bases respectively, with 13 bases between them. Germline V gene lookup returns CDR1 SGDLS and CDR2 YYNGEE. The CDR3 totals 17 residues. The chain's CDR3 is CASSVVPTGSSYNEQFF. Here the CDR3 DNA reads TGTGCCAGCAGCGTAGTCCCCACCGGGAGCTCCTACAATGAGCAGTTCTTC.

The chain combines TRBV4-3 with TRBJ2-7; D may be TRBD1 (5 bases). Trimming stripped 1 base from V and 3 bases from J, with 10 bases between. This CDR3 region has 14 residues. CDR1 LGHNA and CDR2 YSLEER come from the germline V gene. The CDR3 DNA follows: TGCGCCAGCAGCCAAGCCGGACACAACTACGAGCAGTACTTC. It translates to CASSQAGHNYEQYF.

The gene calls are TRBV7-9 and TRBJ2-1; the match to TRBD2 covers 8 bases. The CDR3 has 15 residues. Trimming at V came to 4 bases and at J to 6 bases, leaving 8 bases not matched to a gene. Germline V gene data show CDR1 as SEHNR and CDR2 as FQNEAQ (reference sequence). The CDR3 sequence: CASSSLSTSGNEQFF. CDR3 nucleotide sequence: TGTGCCAGCAGCTCCCTCTCCACTAGCGGCAATGAGCAGTTCTTC.

The chain uses TRBV20-1 and TRBJ1-6; D ambiguous. The CDR3 contains 13 residues. Germline V CDR1 and CDR2: DFQATT, SNEGSKA (reference sequence). V was trimmed by 3 bases and J by 6 bases, leaving 9 bases between them. The CDR3 sequence is CSASGGLNSPLHF. CDR3 nucleotide sequence: TGCAGTGCTAGTGGAGGGCTTAATTCACCCCTCCACTTT.

The chain combines TRBV24-1 with TRBJ2-7; D perhaps matches TRBD2 (6 bases). The CDR3 extends over 13 amino acids. Germline V CDR1 and CDR2: KGHDR, SFDVKD. Trimming stripped 3 bases from V and 4 bases from J, with 9 bases between. The chain's CDR3 is CATSDGAGYEQYF. CDR3 nucleotides: TGTGCCACCAGTGATGGGGCGGGATACGAGCAGTACTTC.

The V gene is TRBV7-8, the J gene TRBJ1-6; 9 nucleotides agree with TRBD1. Per the germline V gene, CDR1 is SGHVS and CDR2 is FQNEAQ. The V gene end was trimmed by 6 bases and the J gene end by 7 bases; junction bases not matched to a gene: 7. This CDR3 has 15 amino acids. Here the CDR3 reads CASSSDRGQNSPLHF. CDR3 sequence (DNA): TGTGCCAGCAGTTCGGACAGGGGCCAAAATTCACCCCTCCACTTT.

V is TRBV24-1 and J is TRBJ2-5; 7 bases map to TRBD1. The trim removed 4 bases at V and 3 bases at J, leaving 7 bases unmatched. The length of the CDR3 is 15 residues. Germline CDR1 KGHDR, CDR2 SFDVKD. The CDR3 bases are TGTGCCACCAGTGACCGACGACAGGGAAAAGAGACCCAGTACTTC. It is translated as CATSDRRQGKETQYF.

The chain joins TRBV6-1 to TRBJ1-5, with D hard to call. The V end was cut by 3 bases, the J end by 6 bases, with 12 bases between. This CDR3 contains 14 residues. CDR1 and CDR2 from the germline V gene are MNHNS and SASEGT. CDR3 in amino acids: CASSERVESQPQHF. DNA of the CDR3: TGTGCCAGCAGTGAGAGGGTGGAATCTCAGCCCCAGCATTTT.

The chain employs TRBV27 and TRBJ2-1; tentative D call: TRBD2 (6 bases). CDR1 is MNHEY and CDR2 is SMNVEV in the germline V gene (reference sequence). V lost 0 bases and J lost 5, with 14 bases in between. The CDR3 is made up of 16 amino acids. The CDR3: CASSLSREWPDNEQFF. For the CDR3, the DNA is TGTGCCAGCAGTTTATCCCGGGAGTGGCCCGACAATGAGCAGTTCTTC.

The V call is TRBV14, the J call TRBJ2-6; D gene uncertain. This CDR3 is 14 amino acids long. Between the trimmed V and J ends, which lost 3 bases and 4 bases, there was a span of 7 bases. Germline V gene data show CDR1 as SGHDN and CDR2 as FVKESK. In DNA, the CDR3 is TGTGCCAGCAGCCAGGTGGGGGGGGCCAACGTCCTGACTTTC. It codes for CASSQVGGANVLTF. The complete variable domain, with remaining parts taken from reference TRBV14 and TRBJ2-6, reads EAGVTQFPSHSVIEKGQTVTLRCDPISGHDNLYWYRRVMGKEIKFLLHFVKESKQDESGMPNNRFLAERTGGTYSTLKVQPAELEDSGVYFCASSQVGGANVLTFGAGSRLTVL.

This chain connects TRBV11-2 to TRBJ2-3; perhaps TRBD1 as D (6 bases). Trimming cost V 0 bases and J 6 bases, with 13 bases left between them. Germline V gene lookup returns CDR1 SGHAT and CDR2 FQNNGV. The CDR3 spans 15 residues. CDR3 sequence (DNA): TGTGCCAGCAGCTTAGACGCAGGGGCCGGGGATACGCAGTATTTT. It is translated as CASSLDAGAGDTQYF.

V usage is TRBV28 and J usage is TRBJ1-1; D is possibly TRBD1 (6 bases). V dropped 6 bases and J dropped 0 bases, with 14 bases sitting between them. The CDR3 extends over 15 amino acids. Germline V gene data show CDR1 as MDHEN and CDR2 as SYDVKM. The CDR3 DNA reads TGTGCCAGCAGGAAACAGGGACGGGTGAACACTGAAGCTTTCTTT. This codes for CASRKQGRVNTEAFF.

J is TRBJ2-3 and V is TRBV13; no clear D gene. Germline V gene sequence: CDR1 PRHDT, CDR2 FYEKMQ (reference sequence). Trimming pared 4 bases from V and 6 bases from J, leaving 20 bases between. The CDR3 contains 16 residues. As DNA, the CDR3 is TGTGCCAGCAGCTCCCTACCCGAGCTCCCGCCGGATACGCAGTATTTT. This encodes CASSSLPELPPDTQYF. The entire variable domain, with the rest obtained from reference TRBV13 and TRBJ2-3, is as follows: AAGVIQSPRHLIKEKRETATLKCYPIPRHDTVYWYQQGPGQDPQFLISFYEKMQSDKGSIPDRFSAQQFSDYHSELNMSSLELGDSALYFCASSSLPELPPDTQYFGPGTRLTVL.

The chain links TRBV21-1 to TRBJ2-1. TRBV21-1 has pseudogene status. The CDR3 is 12 residues long. The CDR3 sequence is CASSSAPNEQFF. Written as DNA, the CDR3 is TGTGCCAGCAGCTCGGCACCCAATGAGCAGTTCTTC.

This chain uses TRBV5-4 with TRBJ2-2, with D possibly matching TRBD2 (6 bases). Germline V gene lookup returns CDR1 SGHNT and CDR2 YYREEE (reference sequence). The CDR3 is 15 residues long. Between the trimmed V and J ends, which lost 5 bases and 6 bases, there was a span of 17 bases. The CDR3 here is CASSSFGGSAGELFF. The CDR3 DNA follows: TGTGCCAGCAGTTCCTTTGGGGGGAGTGCCGGGGAGCTGTTTTTT. Full variable domain (remainder filled in from reference TRBV5-4 and TRBJ2-2): ETGVTQSPTHLIKTRGQQVTLRCSSQSGHNTVSWYQQALGQGPQFIFQYYREEENGRGNFPPRFSGLQFPNYSSELNVNALELDDSALYLCASSSFGGSAGELFFGEGSRLTVL.

This chain connects TRBV15 to TRBJ2-5; D is possibly TRBD1 or TRBD2 (5 bases each). V gave up 1 base and J gave up 0 bases, with 6 bases separating them. Looked up from germline, CDR1 is LNHNV and CDR2 is YYDKDF (reference sequence). CDR3 length: 14 residues. The CDR3 protein is CATSRGGNQETQYF. CDR3 DNA: TGTGCCACCAGCAGAGGGGGGAACCAAGAGACCCAGTACTTC.

This chain links TRBV19 with TRBJ1-4; D unresolved. The germline V gene has CDR1 LNHDA and CDR2 SQIVND (reference sequence). Between the trimmed V and J ends, which lost 5 bases and 7 bases, there was a span of 14 bases. This CDR3 spans 14 amino acids. The CDR3 region has the DNA TGTGCCAGTAGTCCAGGTTTGAACGTTGAAAAACTGTTTTTT. The encoded protein is CASSPGLNVEKLFF.

This clone came up once. The chain employs TRBV28 and TRBJ2-1; perhaps D is TRBD1 or TRBD2 (6 bases each). CDR3 length equals 15 residues. Germline V gives CDR1 MDHEN, CDR2 SYDVKM. Trimming took 2 bases from V and 0 from J, leaving 8 bases between them. The CDR3 sequence is CASSLTGASYNEQFF. The DNA of the CDR3 is TGTGCCAGCAGTTTAACGGGGGCCTCCTACAATGAGCAGTTCTTC.

This chain joins TRBV10-1 and TRBJ2-4; tentatively, D is TRBD1 (6 bases). The CDR3 consists of 14 residues. In germline, CDR1 is WNHNN, CDR2 SYGVQD (reference sequence). Trimming removed 0 bases from V and 10 bases from J, with 13 bases in between. DNA for the CDR3: TGCGCCAGCAGTGAGTCTGGGACAAATGGTATTCAGTACTTC. Translation: CASSESGTNGIQYF.

This chain links TRBV7-3 with TRBJ2-1; 11 positions match TRBD1. V shed 8 bases, J shed 8 bases, and the junction held 5 bases outside the gene matches. The CDR3 totals 13 residues. Germline CDR1 reads SGHTA; CDR2 reads FQGTGA. This CDR3 is CASGPDRGHEQFF. The DNA of the CDR3 is TGTGCCAGCGGTCCGGACAGGGGGCATGAGCAGTTCTTC.

The chain links TRBV10-1 to TRBJ1-6, with 7 positions matching TRBD1. This CDR3 contains 16 residues. Germline lookup yields CDR1 WNHNN and CDR2 SYGVQD (reference sequence). Losses at the gene ends were 3 bases for V and 0 bases for J; bases not matched to a gene: 2. This chain's CDR3 is CASSDGTDSYNSPLHF. CDR3 DNA: TGCGCCAGCAGTGATGGGACAGACTCCTATAATTCACCCCTCCACTTT.